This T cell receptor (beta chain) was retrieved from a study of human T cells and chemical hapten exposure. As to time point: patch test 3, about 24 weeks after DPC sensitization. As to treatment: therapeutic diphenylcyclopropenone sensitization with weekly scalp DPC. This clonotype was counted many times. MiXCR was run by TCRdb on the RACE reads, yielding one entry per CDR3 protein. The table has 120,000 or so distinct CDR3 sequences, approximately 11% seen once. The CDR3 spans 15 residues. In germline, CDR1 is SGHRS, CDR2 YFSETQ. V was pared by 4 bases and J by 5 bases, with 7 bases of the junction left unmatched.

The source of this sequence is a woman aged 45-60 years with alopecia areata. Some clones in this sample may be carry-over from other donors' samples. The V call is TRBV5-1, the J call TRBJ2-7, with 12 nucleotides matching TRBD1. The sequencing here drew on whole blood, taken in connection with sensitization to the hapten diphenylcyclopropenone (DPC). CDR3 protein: CASSDGTGGLHEQYF. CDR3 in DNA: TGCGCCAGCAGCGACGGGACAGGGGGCCTCCACGAGCAGTACTTC.